This TCR beta chain is drawn from a study of long-term antiretroviral therapy in people with HIV. Study results and caveats: Whichever time point was examined, clones expanded before ART dominated the repertoire. Whereas controls had wider CDR3 length ranges, HIV repertoires had narrower ones.

Going into DNA extraction, samples held roughly 0.95-10 million cryopreserved PBMC. Turning to this clone: The target antigen is unknown.

An immunoSEQ assay, version v3.0, was performed at survey level. Libraries were prepared by immunoSEQ multiplex PCR; TCRdb keeps only in-frame clonotypes and omits some of them. This repertoire shows some 20,000 clones, 60% to 85% found once; its top ten account for 10% to 11%. The sample consisted of unsorted PBMCs, taken 2.3 years after starting antiretroviral therapy. The sequence came from a woman aged 40 to 50 with HIV.

The CDR3 loop reads CASSPRDTGNQPQHF. In nucleotides, the CDR3 is TGTGCCAGCAGCCCCCGGGACACGGGCAATCAGCCCCAGCATTTT. The V and J genes are TRBV7-8 and TRBJ1-5; D may be TRBD1 (6 bases). V dropped 5 bases and J dropped 2 bases, with 13 bases sitting between them. The CDR3 spans 15 residues. CDR1 SGHVS and CDR2 FQNEAQ come from the germline V gene. Looking up the rest from reference TRBV7-8 and TRBJ1-5 gives the full variable domain: GAGVSQSPRYKVAKRGQDVALRCDPISGHVSLFWYQQALGQGPEFLTYFQNEAQLDKSGLPSDRFFAERPEGSVSTLKIQRTQQEDSAVYLCASSPRDTGNQPQHFGDGTRLSIL.